The clone carrying this T cell receptor (beta chain) occurred a few times. This entry belongs to a study of cytomegalovirus exposure and HLA in healthy donors. Researchers ran the PCR with 60 Vbeta and 13 Jbeta primers. As handled by the study authors: About 10 million shared chains were among approximately 80 million unique TCR beta chains counted in a later analysis. The assay was immunoSEQ multiplex PCR, and TCRdb's table has in-frame clones only and misses some. Clone size and V and J calls were adopted from that table, with D and trimming inferred from the DNA. The sample consists of 150,000 to 200,000 clones, about four fifths of them appearing once. The CDR3 runs 14 residues. Germline assignment: CDR1 SGHNT and CDR2 YYREEE (reference sequence). V was clipped by 2 bases and J by 5 bases, with 13 bases between them.

The V gene is TRBV5-4, the J gene TRBJ1-1; no firm D call. The sample was PBMCs. The clonotype originates from a girl aged 10 to 17 in good health and CMV-seropositive. The CDR3 loop is CASSFGGKRTEAFF. CDR3 nucleotides: TGTGCCAGCAGCTTTGGTGGAAAGAGGACTGAAGCTTTCTTT. Drawing the rest from reference TRBV5-4 and TRBJ1-1, the complete variable domain is ETGVTQSPTHLIKTRGQQVTLRCSSQSGHNTVSWYQQALGQGPQFIFQYYREEENGRGNFPPRFSGLQFPNYSSELNVNALELDDSALYLCASSFGGKRTEAFFGQGTRLTVV.